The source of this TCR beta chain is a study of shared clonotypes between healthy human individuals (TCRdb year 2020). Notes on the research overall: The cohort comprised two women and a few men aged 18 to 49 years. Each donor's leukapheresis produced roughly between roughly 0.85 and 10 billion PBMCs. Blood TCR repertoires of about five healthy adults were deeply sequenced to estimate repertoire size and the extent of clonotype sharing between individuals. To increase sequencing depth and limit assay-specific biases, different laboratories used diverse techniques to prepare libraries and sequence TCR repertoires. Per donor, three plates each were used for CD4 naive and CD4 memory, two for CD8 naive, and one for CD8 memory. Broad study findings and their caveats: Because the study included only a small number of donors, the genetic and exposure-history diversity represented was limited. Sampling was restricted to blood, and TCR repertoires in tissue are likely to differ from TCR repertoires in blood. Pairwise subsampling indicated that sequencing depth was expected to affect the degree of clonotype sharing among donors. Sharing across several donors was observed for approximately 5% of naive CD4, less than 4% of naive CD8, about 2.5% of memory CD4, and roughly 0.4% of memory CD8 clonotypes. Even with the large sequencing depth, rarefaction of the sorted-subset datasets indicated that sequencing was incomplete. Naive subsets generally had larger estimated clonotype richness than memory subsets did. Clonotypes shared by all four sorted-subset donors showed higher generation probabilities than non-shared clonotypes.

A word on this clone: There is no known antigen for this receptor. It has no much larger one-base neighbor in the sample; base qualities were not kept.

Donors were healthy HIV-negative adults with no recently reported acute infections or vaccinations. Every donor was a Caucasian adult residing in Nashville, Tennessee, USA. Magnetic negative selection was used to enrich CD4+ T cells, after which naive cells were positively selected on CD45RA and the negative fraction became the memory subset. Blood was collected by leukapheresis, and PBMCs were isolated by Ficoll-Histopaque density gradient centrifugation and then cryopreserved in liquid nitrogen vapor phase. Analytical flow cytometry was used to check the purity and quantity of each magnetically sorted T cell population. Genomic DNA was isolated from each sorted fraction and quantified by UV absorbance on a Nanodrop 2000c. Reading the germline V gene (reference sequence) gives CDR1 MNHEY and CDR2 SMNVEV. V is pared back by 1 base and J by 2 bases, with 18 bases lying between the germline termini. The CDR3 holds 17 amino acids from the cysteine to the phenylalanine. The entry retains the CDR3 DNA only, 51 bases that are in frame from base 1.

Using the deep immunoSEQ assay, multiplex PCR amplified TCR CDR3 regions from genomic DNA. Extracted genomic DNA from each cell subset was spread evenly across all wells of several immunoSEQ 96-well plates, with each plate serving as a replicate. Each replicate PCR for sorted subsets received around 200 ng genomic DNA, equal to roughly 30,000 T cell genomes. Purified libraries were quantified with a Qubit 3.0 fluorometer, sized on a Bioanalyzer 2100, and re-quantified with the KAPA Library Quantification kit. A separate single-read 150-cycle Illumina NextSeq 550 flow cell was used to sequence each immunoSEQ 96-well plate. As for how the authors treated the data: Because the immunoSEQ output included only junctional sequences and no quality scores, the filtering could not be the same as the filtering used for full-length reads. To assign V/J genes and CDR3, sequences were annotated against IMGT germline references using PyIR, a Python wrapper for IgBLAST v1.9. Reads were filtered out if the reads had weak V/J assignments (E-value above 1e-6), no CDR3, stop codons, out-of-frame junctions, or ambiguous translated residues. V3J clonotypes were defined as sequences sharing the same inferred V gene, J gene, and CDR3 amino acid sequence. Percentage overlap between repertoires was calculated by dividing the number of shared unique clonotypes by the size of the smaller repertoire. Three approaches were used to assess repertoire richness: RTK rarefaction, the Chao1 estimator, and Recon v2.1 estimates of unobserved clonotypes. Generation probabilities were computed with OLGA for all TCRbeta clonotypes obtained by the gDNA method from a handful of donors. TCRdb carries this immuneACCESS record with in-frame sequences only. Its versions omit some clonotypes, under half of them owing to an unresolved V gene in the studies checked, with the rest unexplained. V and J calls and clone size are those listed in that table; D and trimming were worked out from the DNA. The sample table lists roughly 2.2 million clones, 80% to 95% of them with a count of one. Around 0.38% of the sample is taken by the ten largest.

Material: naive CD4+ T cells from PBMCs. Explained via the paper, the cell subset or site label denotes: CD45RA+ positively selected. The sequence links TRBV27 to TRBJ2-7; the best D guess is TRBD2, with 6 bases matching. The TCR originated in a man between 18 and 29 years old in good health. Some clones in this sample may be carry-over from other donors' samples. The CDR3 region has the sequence CASSLFSREDVTYEQYF. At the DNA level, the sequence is TGTGCCAGCAGTTTATTTAGCAGGGAGGATGTAACCTACGAGCAGTACTTC.